This T cell receptor (beta chain) appears in the sequencing data of a study of T cell responses to AZD1222 COVID-19 vaccine. Study conclusions and caveats: Close to half of spike-specific TCRs reportedly recognize unmutated variant regions. Sampled repertoires all dated from after the peak T cell response. Regions 160-218 and 743-854 dominated among vaccine-associated CD4 TCRs spanning spike. Females made up more of the donors, who were largely white British, and clonal diversity may have come out too low.

The method was immunoSEQ multiplex PCR; TCRdb's version includes in-frame clones alone and lacks a portion of them. The table lists 150,000 to 200,000 clones, roughly 94% of them singletons. A remark on this clone: What it binds is unknown.

Per the germline V gene, CDR1 is LGHNT and CDR2 is FRNRAP. The V gene lost 5 bases and the J gene lost 0 bases, with 9 bases spanning the gap. The CDR3 contains 14 residues. The sequences come from peripheral blood, collected 28 days after the second AZD1222 dose. The sequence derives from an adult who received the AZD1222 COVID-19 vaccine. This chain joins TRBV12-5 and TRBJ2-3; D not resolved. The CDR3 coding sequence is TGTGCTAGTGGTCCCCCGTCGAGCACAGATACGCAGTATTTT. Protein: CASGPPSSTDTQYF.